The 14 T cell receptor beta chains presented below share a single source sample, sequenced in a study of T cell responses to AZD1222 COVID-19 vaccine (dated by TCRdb to about 2021). This specimen's time point label, per the study, means: about 28 days (+/-7) after the second vaccine dose. Library construction relied on the immunoSEQ multiplex PCR assay. The table comes from immuneACCESS by way of TCRdb, which keeps in-frame sequences with V and J called. Part of the clones is missing from these tables; in studies checked, under half for an unresolved V gene and the rest for unknown reasons. A total of 150,000 to 200,000 clones appear in this sample, 88% of them only once. The ten biggest clones cover roughly 12% of the sample. This specimen was peripheral blood, taken 28 days after the second AZD1222 dose. These receptors originate from an adult who received the AZD1222 COVID-19 vaccine.

The chain recombines TRBV4-1 with TRBJ1-5, with a tentative D call TRBD1 (6 bases). The CDR3 is made up of 14 amino acids. The germline V gene encodes CDR1 MGHRA and CDR2 YSYEKL. Trimming stripped 1 base from V and 4 bases from J, with 8 bases between. The CDR3 coding sequence is TGCGCCAGCAGCCAAGGCACAGGGAATCAGCCCCAGCATTTT. As protein: CASSQGTGNQPQHF.

The chain employs TRBV19 and TRBJ2-2; D call uncertain. This CDR3 is 12 amino acids long. The V end was cut by 3 bases, the J end by 6 bases, with 5 bases between. Germline CDR1 reads LNHDA; CDR2 reads SQIVND (reference sequence). The chain's CDR3 is CASSIGSGELFF. The CDR3 DNA reads as TGTGCCAGTAGTATCGGGTCCGGGGAGCTGTTTTTT.

The DNA for the CDR3 is TGCGCCAGCAGCTTCGATTCTTCCAGGGTCTCTGGGGCCAACGTCCTGACTTTC. Encoded protein: CASSFDSSRVSGANVLTF. The V call is TRBV5-1, the J call TRBJ2-6, with D maybe TRBD1 (5 bases). Trimming took off 2 bases at V and 0 bases at J, with 15 bases between the two ends. There are 18 residues in the CDR3. CDR1 and CDR2 from the germline V gene are SGHRS and YFSETQ.

The chain links TRBV28 to TRBJ2-5, with 7 positions matching TRBD1. The CDR3 contains 16 residues. Trimming cost V 6 bases and J 5 bases; bases outside gene matches: 15. CDR1 and CDR2 (germline): MDHEN, SYDVKM. Here the CDR3 DNA reads TGTGCCAGCAGCGAAGGGGGTAGGGGGCTTTCGGAGACCCAGTACTTC. Amino acid sequence: CASSEGGRGLSETQYF.

The rearrangement uses TRBV5-6 and TRBJ1-1; 7 bases line up with TRBD1. The CDR3 has 15 amino acids. Germline V CDR1 and CDR2: SGHDT, YYEEEE. J gave up 3 bases and V 3 bases, and 8 bases lay outside the gene matches. The CDR3 reads CASSSRQGGDTEAFF. In DNA, the CDR3 is TGTGCCAGCAGCTCGCGACAGGGAGGGGACACTGAAGCTTTCTTT.

CDR3 sequence reads: CASSLANANEKLFF. In DNA form, the CDR3 reads TGTGCCAGCAGCTTAGCCAACGCCAATGAAAAACTGTTTTTT. J is TRBJ1-4 and V is TRBV7-9, with no clear D. V shed 0 bases and J shed 5 bases, with 7 bases lying between them. Per germline, CDR1 SEHNR and CDR2 FQNEAQ (reference sequence). The CDR3 loop spans 14 amino acids.

The rearrangement links TRBV7-3 to TRBJ2-7; D is perhaps TRBD1 (6 bases). This CDR3 spans 13 amino acids. Germline V CDR1 and CDR2: SGHTA, FQGTGA. V lost 1 base and J lost 5, with 9 bases in between. The CDR3 loop reads CASSLSRGNEQYF. CDR3 coding DNA: TGTGCCAGCAGCTTAAGCAGGGGCAACGAGCAGTACTTC.

The chain is built from TRBV5-5 and TRBJ2-3; TRBD1 matches at 10 bases. The ends lost 3 bases at V and 0 bases at J; junction bases unmatched: 13. The CDR3 loop spans 19 amino acids. CDR1 is SGHKS and CDR2 is YYEKEE in the germline V gene (reference sequence). The CDR3 nucleotides are TGTGCCAGCAGCTCCTGGACAGGGGGGATCGCCCCTAGCACAGATACGCAGTATTTT. Its translation is CASSSWTGGIAPSTDTQYF.

Written as DNA, the CDR3 is TGTGCCAGCAGTATAGGTCCGGCGGAGACCCAGTACTTC. Translated, it gives CASSIGPAETQYF. V and J are TRBV5-6 and TRBJ2-5; D gene unclear. CDR3 length equals 13 residues. V was pared by 5 bases and J by 5 bases, with 13 bases between. Germline-derived CDR1 and CDR2 are SGHDT and YYEEEE.

This rearrangement joins TRBV15 to TRBJ2-3; 9 bases map to TRBD2. Germline trimming cut 0 bases from V and 6 bases from J; bases unmatched to any gene: 7. CDR1 and CDR2 from the germline V gene are LNHNV and YYDKDF (reference sequence). The CDR3 totals 16 residues. The CDR3 loop is CATSRDASGGSDTQYF. DNA for the CDR3: TGTGCCACCAGCAGAGATGCCAGCGGGGGGTCGGATACGCAGTATTTT.

The chain is built from TRBV4-3 and TRBJ1-1; 9 nucleotides agree with TRBD1. This CDR3 region has 14 residues. Germline trimming cut 3 bases from V and 5 bases from J; bases unmatched to any gene: 4. Germline V CDR1 and CDR2: LGHNA, YSLEER. The CDR3 loop is CASSHRQGGTEAFF. In DNA, the CDR3 is TGCGCCAGCAGCCATAGACAGGGGGGGACTGAAGCTTTCTTT.

J is TRBJ1-5 and V is TRBV9, with unresolved D. Germline CDR1 reads SGDLS; CDR2 reads YYNGEE. This CDR3 region has 15 residues. V was shortened by 0 bases and J by 2 bases, with 9 bases between the two germline ends. The CDR3 bases are TGTGCCAGCAGCGTAGGGGTCGGAGGCAATCAGCCCCAGCATTTT. It translates to CASSVGVGGNQPQHF.

The rearrangement links TRBV5-1 to TRBJ1-2; 8 nucleotides align to TRBD1. The V and J ends lost 4 bases and 4 bases, in that order; junction bases with no gene match: 9. The CDR3 is made up of 15 amino acids. Germline V gene data show CDR1 as SGHRS and CDR2 as YFSETQ. The CDR3 is CASSPSRDRIYGYTF. DNA of the CDR3: TGCGCCAGCAGCCCGTCCCGGGACAGGATCTATGGCTACACCTTC.

This chain links TRBV14 with TRBJ1-1; 10 bases fit TRBD1. This CDR3 contains 13 residues. V trimming: 3 bases; J trimming: 5 bases; junction bases outside the gene matches: 0. Germline lookup yields CDR1 SGHDN and CDR2 FVKESK. CDR3 region: CASSQGQGTEAFF. The CDR3 DNA follows: TGTGCCAGCAGCCAGGGACAGGGGACTGAAGCTTTCTTT.